This TCR beta chain stems from a study of shared clonotypes between healthy human individuals. Study as a whole: Three plates each covered CD4 naive and memory; CD8 naive two, CD8 memory one.

Regarding this clone: Other DNA sequences in the sample encode the same CDR3.

Per the original methods: As immunoSEQ supplied junction-only sequences (without quality scores), filtering differed. TCRdb's table, derived via immunoSEQ multiplex PCR, lists solely in-frame clones and lacks some. Clone size and V and J calls were adopted from that table, with D and trimming inferred from the DNA. Of some 2.1 million clones in the sample, about 95% are singletons; the top ten hold approximately 0.13%. Trimming at V came to 6 bases and at J to 1 base, leaving 3 bases not matched to a gene. Germline CDR1 and CDR2: SQVTM and ANQGSEA. This CDR3 is 13 amino acids long. This sequence was found in a young man in good health. Input material: naive CD4+ T cells sorted from blood. Subset described: CD45RA+ positively selected. The J gene is TRBJ1-5, the V gene TRBV29-1; 7 nucleotides align to TRBD1. CDR3 sequence reads: CSVRTGSNQPQHF. The CDR3, as DNA: TGCAGCGTACGGACAGGAAGCAATCAGCCCCAGCATTTT.